This T cell receptor beta chain was profiled in a study of persistence of HIV-infected CD4 T cells. The wider study: Blood samples, up to roughly 180 mL, came from multiple time points, except two leukapheresis donors sampled once.

CDR1 is SQVTM and CDR2 is ANQGSEA in the germline V gene. The CDR3 loop spans 17 amino acids. The V and J ends lost 5 bases and 6 bases, in that order; junction bases with no gene match: 21. Overlapping HIV-1 Gag 15-mer peptides at approximately 1 ug per peptide per mL were used. CD40L-negative CD69-negative CD45RO-high memory CD4+ T cells were sorted as populations depleted of antigen-responding cells. This was the immunoSEQ version 4 assay in survey mode. Template was genomic DNA at about 9.3 ng/uL, with up to about 1 ug used per sample. Method: immunoSEQ multiplex PCR; TCRdb's copy keeps in-frame clones and lacks some. The sample shows tens of thousands of clones, around 78% of them seen only once. Concerning this clone itself: Antigen specificity is unknown.

This receptor was taken from an adult man with HIV who was CMV-seropositive. The chain combines TRBV29-1 with TRBJ1-1, with 7 bases fitting TRBD1. The sample was CD4+ T cells sorted from PBMCs after approximately 20-hour stimulation, taken from a patient who received antiretroviral therapy. CDR3 bases: TGCAGCGTTCCCGATCCGGGACAGAGGTCGGCAAGGGCTGAAGCTTTCTTT. As protein: CSVPDPGQRSARAEAFF.